The clone carrying this TCR beta chain has a handful of counts. What it binds is unknown. This sample is part of a study of beta chain features in type 1 diabetes. Expressed TCRB transcripts were sequenced because the entire RNA isolate underwent reverse transcription. Data came from immunoSEQ multiplex PCR; TCRdb stores just in-frame clones and leaves some out. Seen here are approximately 120,000 clones, 15% to 20% observed once, and the top ten hold 2.6%. The V segment lost 5 bases and the J segment 10 bases; nucleotides outside the gene matches: 9. Germline lookup yields CDR1 SEHNR and CDR2 FQNEAQ (reference sequence). The CDR3 is 15 amino acids. Study-level points and caveats: All four CD4+ subsets from Type 1 diabetes patients carried moderately but significantly shorter TCRB CDR3s.

The gene calls are TRBV7-9 and TRBJ1-6, with 9 bases fitting TRBD1. Sequencing input: central memory CD4+ T cells from blood. The receptor was derived from a man aged 18 to 29 with type 1 diabetes. As DNA, the CDR3 is TGTGCCAGCAGCCAGGACAGGGGATCCCAATCACCCCTCCACTTT. As protein: CASSQDRGSQSPLHF.